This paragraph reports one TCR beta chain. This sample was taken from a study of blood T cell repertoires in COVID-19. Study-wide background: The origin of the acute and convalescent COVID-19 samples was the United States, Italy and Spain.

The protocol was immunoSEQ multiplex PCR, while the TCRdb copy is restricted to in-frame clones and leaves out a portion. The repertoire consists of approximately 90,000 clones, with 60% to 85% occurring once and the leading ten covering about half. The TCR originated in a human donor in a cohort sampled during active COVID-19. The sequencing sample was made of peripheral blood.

The CDR3 region has the DNA TGTGCCAGCAGCTTGAGCGGCAGGTTGGAGACCCAGTACTTC. Its protein is CASSLSGRLETQYF. The rearrangement links TRBV5-6 to TRBJ2-5, with a weak D call TRBD2 (5 bases). The CDR3 extends over 14 amino acids. Germline V gives CDR1 SGHDT, CDR2 YYEEEE. V was trimmed by 1 base and J by 5 bases, leaving 12 bases between them.